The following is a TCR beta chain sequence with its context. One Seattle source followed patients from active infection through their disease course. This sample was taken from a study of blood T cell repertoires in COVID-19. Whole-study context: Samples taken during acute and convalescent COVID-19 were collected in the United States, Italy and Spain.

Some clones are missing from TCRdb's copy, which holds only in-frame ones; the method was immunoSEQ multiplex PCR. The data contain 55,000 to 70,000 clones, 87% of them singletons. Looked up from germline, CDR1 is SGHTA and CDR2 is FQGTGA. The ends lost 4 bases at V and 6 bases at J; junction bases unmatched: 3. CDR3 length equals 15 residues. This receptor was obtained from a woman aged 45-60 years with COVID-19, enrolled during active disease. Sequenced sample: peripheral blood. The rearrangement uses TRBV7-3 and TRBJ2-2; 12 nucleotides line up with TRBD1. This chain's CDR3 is CASSSGQGAAGELFF. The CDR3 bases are TGTGCCAGCAGCTCGGGACAGGGGGCGGCCGGGGAGCTGTTTTTT. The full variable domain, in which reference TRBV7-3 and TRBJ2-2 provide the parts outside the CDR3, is GAGVSQTPSNKVTEKGKYVELRCDPISGHTALYWYRQSLGQGPEFLIYFQGTGAADDSGLPNDRFFAVRPEGSVSTLKIQRTERGDSAVYLCASSSGQGAAGELFFGEGSRLTVL.